This TCR beta chain appears in the sequencing data of a study of CD8+CD57+ T cells in acquired aplastic anemia. Background on the study: 3.2 ug was the average amount of DNA from sorted CD4+ and CD8+ cells. Study-wide results and limits: A set of twenty-nine CD8+ CDR3 sequences was shared between patients and controls, and these sequences appeared highly expressed in patients.

The use of genomic DNA as template underpinned the TCR beta VDJ and CDR3 profiling. TCRdb re-called the reads through MiXCR, storing one row per CDR3 protein. The top ten clones hold approximately 40% of a sample with 200,000 to 300,000 distinct CDR3 sequences, 70% to 85% of them seen once. Details on this clonotype: Its antigen is unknown. Since no conserved phenylalanine or tryptophan closes the CDR3, a read error is the likely cause. No DNA is shown, since the ends of the CDR3 on it are uncertain; the CDR3 is the one TCRdb lists.

The CDR3 is made up of 16 amino acids, end residues included. In germline, CDR1 is SNHLY, CDR2 FYNNEI. Patients included in sequencing had previously demonstrated CD8+CD57+ cell expansion by flow cytometry. This clonotype originated in a human donor with aplastic anemia. J is TRBJ2-6 and V is TRBV2. What was sequenced was sorted CD4+, CD8+, or CD8+CD57+ T cells (not recorded which) from PBMCs. The CDR3 loop is CASSGAGSYGANVFIG.